The 17 T cell receptor beta chains below come from one sample, sequenced in a study of T cells in Graves' hyperthyroidism and ophthalmopathy. Amplification yielded TCR beta CDR3 regions, with RNA transcripts as the source. First-round RT-PCR targeting the TCR CDR3 was performed with the HTBI primer set. TCRdb reprocessed the multiplex PCR reads via MiXCR and lists one record per CDR3 protein. The sample records fewer than 550,000 distinct CDR3 sequences, roughly 14% being singletons. Sequencing used blood. These receptor sequences come from a woman under 30 with Graves' hyperthyroidism.

This clonotype came up a few times. The gene calls are TRBV6-1 and TRBJ2-7, with 7 bases lining up with TRBD2. The germline gives CDR1 MNHNS, CDR2 SASEGT. The CDR3 consists of 14 residues. The V segment lost 2 bases and the J segment 4 bases; nucleotides outside the gene matches: 5. The DNA of the CDR3 is TGTGCCAGCAGTGAATCTGGGGGGGGGTACGAGCAGTACTTC. Its translation: CASSESGGGYEQYF.

The rearrangement uses TRBV9 and TRBJ2-7; the D is unclear. The V gene lost 3 bases and the J gene lost 2 bases, with 9 bases spanning the gap. This CDR3 is 13 amino acids long. The germline CDR1 and CDR2 sequences are SGDLS and YYNGEE. CDR3 bases: TGTGCCAGCAGCGAGGGCGAGACCTACGAGCAGTACTTC. Its translation: CASSEGETYEQYF.

J is TRBJ1-4 and V is TRBV19, with 7 bases identical to TRBD1. The CDR3 consists of 17 residues. CDR1 is LNHDA and CDR2 is SQIVND in the germline V gene (reference sequence). Trimming took 5 bases from V and 7 from J; bases not matched to a gene: 16. This CDR3 reads CASSDPSDRAVGEKLFF. CDR3 nucleotides: TGTGCCAGTAGTGATCCGAGCGACAGGGCTGTTGGTGAAAAACTGTTTTTT.

This clonotype was counted ten times or more. CDR3 nucleotides: TGTGCCAGCAGCCATGCCGGATCCTACGAGCAGTACTTC. Protein: CASSHAGSYEQYF. The rearrangement joins TRBV3-1 to TRBJ2-7; D uncertain. In germline, CDR1 is LGHDT, CDR2 YNNKEL (reference sequence). Deletions cut 3 bases from V and 1 base from J, with 7 bases between. The CDR3 sequence is 13 residues long.

This clonotype was detected only a few times. V gene TRBV20-1 combines with J gene TRBJ2-2; 11 positions agree with TRBD1. The CDR3 totals 17 residues. Germline loops: CDR1 DFQATT, CDR2 SNEGSKA (reference sequence). V dropped 0 bases and J dropped 3; count of bases not matched to a gene: 6. CDR3 nucleotides: TGCAGTGCTAGAGATTTAGGGACAGGGGGTGACACCGGGGAGCTGTTTTTT. Its translation: CSARDLGTGGDTGELFF.

The chain joins TRBV29-1 to TRBJ2-1, with 11 bases lining up with TRBD2. V shed 5 bases, J shed 0 bases, and the junction held 9 bases outside the gene matches. CDR1 is SQVTM and CDR2 is ANQGSEA in the germline V gene. There are 17 residues in the CDR3. In DNA form, the CDR3 reads TGCAGCGTTTTCTGGACTAGCGGGTATAGCTCCTACAATGAGCAGTTCTTC. Its protein is CSVFWTSGYSSYNEQFF.

This clonotype showed up many times. The genes are TRBV12-3 or TRBV12-4 and TRBJ1-5; 9 bases match TRBD1. The V segment lost 5 bases and the J segment 4 bases; nucleotides outside the gene matches: 6. The CDR3 consists of 15 residues. The CDR3 DNA reads TGTGCCAGCAGTCCTCGCGACAGGGGGAATCAGCCCCAGCATTTT. Its protein is CASSPRDRGNQPQHF.

This clonotype was observed at least ten times. This sequence joins TRBV18 and TRBJ1-2, with D unresolved. Trimming pared 3 bases from V and 7 bases from J, leaving 12 bases between. CDR3 length: 13 residues. Germline V gene sequence: CDR1 KGHSH, CDR2 LQKENI. The CDR3 protein is CASSPAPEGGYTF. In DNA form, the CDR3 reads TGTGCCAGCTCACCGGCCCCTGAAGGTGGCTACACCTTC.

This clonotype has ten or more counts. J is TRBJ2-3 and V is TRBV20-1, with D possibly being TRBD2 (6 bases). V was cut by 1 base and J by 2 bases, with 13 bases left in between. This CDR3 spans 15 amino acids. CDR1 DFQATT and CDR2 SNEGSKA come from the germline V gene (reference sequence). CDR3 bases: TGCAGTGCTAGAGCGGTCGAGCGGGCCACAGATACGCAGTATTTT. Encoded protein: CSARAVERATDTQYF.

This clonotype was found many times. This chain joins TRBV6-1 and TRBJ2-7, with 10 bases identical to TRBD2. CDR1 MNHNS and CDR2 SASEGT come from the germline V gene. V dropped 6 bases and J dropped 0; count of bases not matched to a gene: 8. The CDR3 loop spans 16 amino acids. Here the CDR3 reads CASRLAGSVSSYEQYF. The CDR3, as DNA: TGTGCCAGCAGACTAGCGGGATCGGTAAGCTCCTACGAGCAGTACTTC.

The CDR3, as DNA: TGCAGCGTTGCCCCGGTCCTCCGGGCGACCTTC. Translating gives CSVAPVLRATF. The V call is TRBV29-1, the J call TRBJ1-2; D is unresolved. Germline CDR1 reads SQVTM; CDR2 reads ANQGSEA. The CDR3 runs to 11 residues. Trimming shortened V by 4 bases and J by 14 bases, and 17 bases separated the two germline ends.

The chain links TRBV2 to TRBJ1-6; D is unresolved. Germline loops: CDR1 SNHLY, CDR2 FYNNEI. The V end was cut by 4 bases, the J end by 10 bases, with 11 bases between. The CDR3 runs to 13 residues. The DNA of the CDR3 is TGTGCCAGCAGTGCATATCTTTCCTCACCCCTCCACTTT. This codes for CASSAYLSSPLHF.

This clonotype was seen repeatedly, ten times or more. The genes are TRBV5-1 and TRBJ2-1; D not resolved. The CDR3 has 15 residues. Germline loops: CDR1 SGHRS, CDR2 YFSETQ. Between the trimmed V and J ends, which lost 0 bases and 4 bases, there was a span of 11 bases. The CDR3 reads CASSLGAFGYNEQFF. CDR3 nucleotides: TGCGCCAGCAGCTTGGGTGCGTTCGGGTACAATGAGCAGTTCTTC.

V is TRBV30 and J is TRBJ2-6; maybe TRBD2 (6 bases). The length of the CDR3 is 15 residues. Trimming took 0 bases from V and 0 from J, leaving 6 bases between them. Germline V gives CDR1 GTSNPN, CDR2 SVGIG (reference sequence). The CDR3 sequence is CAWSVGGSGANVLTF. CDR3 nucleotides: TGTGCCTGGAGTGTGGGGGGCTCTGGGGCCAACGTCCTGACTTTC. The full variable domain, with the rest looked up from reference TRBV30 and TRBJ2-6, is SQTIHQWPATLVQPVGSPLSLECTVEGTSNPNLYWYRQAAGRGLQLLFYSVGIGQISSEVPQNLSASRPQDRQFILSSKKLLLSDSGFYLCAWSVGGSGANVLTFGAGSRLTVL.

This clonotype was observed many times. The V and J genes are TRBV12-3 or TRBV12-4 and TRBJ2-2, with 8 nucleotides matching TRBD1. Trimming cost V 5 bases and J 4 bases; bases outside gene matches: 0. This CDR3 contains 13 residues. The CDR3 region is CASSQGATGELFF. In DNA, the CDR3 is TGTGCCAGCAGTCAGGGGGCCACCGGGGAGCTGTTTTTT.

A word on this clonotype: It may be a read error: a sequence one base away is much more abundant. V and J are TRBV20-1 and TRBJ1-1; no clear D. Germline V CDR1 and CDR2: DFQATT, SNEGSKA (reference sequence). The CDR3 length is 12 residues. The CDR3 loop reads CSGPTVNTGAFF. The CDR3, as DNA: TGCAGCGGCCCGACGGTGAACACTGGAGCTTTCTTT.

There are many counts of this clonotype. The chain joins TRBV20-1 to TRBJ1-3; D remains ambiguous. The V gene lost 3 bases and the J gene lost 4 bases, with 13 bases spanning the gap. This CDR3 contains 14 residues. Germline lookup yields CDR1 DFQATT and CDR2 SNEGSKA (reference sequence). For the CDR3, the DNA is TGCAGTGCTAGGCCCGCAAGCGGCGGAAACACCATATATTTT. This codes for CSARPASGGNTIYF.